This T cell receptor (beta chain) was captured in a study of CD8 T cells in Susac syndrome. The CDR3 length is 16 residues. The junction had 6 bases not matched to a gene; V was cut back by 7 bases and J by 0 bases. CDR1 is SGHRS and CDR2 is YFSETQ in the germline V gene. Roughly 0.45 to 1 ug RNA was reverse transcribed with random hexamers. TCR beta CDR3 was amplified by immunoSEQ multiplex PCR. This amplification extended across 54 Vbeta and 13 Jbeta segments. Using its own MiXCR run on the immunoSEQ multiplex PCR reads, TCRdb lists one record per CDR3 protein. The sample has about 250,000 distinct CDR3 sequences, roughly 93% seen once.

Sequencing used CD4+ T cells from PBMCs. The J gene is TRBJ1-6, the V gene TRBV5-1; 8 bases align to TRBD1. The source of this sequence is a human donor with multiple sclerosis. CDR3: CASSDRASSYNSPLHF. CDR3 bases: TGCGCCAGCTCGGACAGGGCAAGCTCCTATAATTCACCCCTCCACTTT.